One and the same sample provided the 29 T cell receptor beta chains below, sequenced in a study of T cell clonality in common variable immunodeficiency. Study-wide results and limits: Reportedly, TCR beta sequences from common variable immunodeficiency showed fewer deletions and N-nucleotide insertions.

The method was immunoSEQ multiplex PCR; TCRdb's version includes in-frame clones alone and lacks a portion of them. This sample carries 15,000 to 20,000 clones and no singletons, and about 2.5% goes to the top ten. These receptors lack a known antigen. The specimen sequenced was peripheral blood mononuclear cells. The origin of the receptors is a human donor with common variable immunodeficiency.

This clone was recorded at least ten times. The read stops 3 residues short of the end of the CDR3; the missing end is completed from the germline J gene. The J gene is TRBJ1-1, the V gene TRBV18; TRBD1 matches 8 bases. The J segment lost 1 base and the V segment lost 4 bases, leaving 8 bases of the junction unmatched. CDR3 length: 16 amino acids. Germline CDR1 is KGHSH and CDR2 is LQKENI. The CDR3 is CASSQLPGGENTEAFF. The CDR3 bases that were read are TGTGCCAGCTCACAACTACCAGGGGGCGAGAACACTGAA.

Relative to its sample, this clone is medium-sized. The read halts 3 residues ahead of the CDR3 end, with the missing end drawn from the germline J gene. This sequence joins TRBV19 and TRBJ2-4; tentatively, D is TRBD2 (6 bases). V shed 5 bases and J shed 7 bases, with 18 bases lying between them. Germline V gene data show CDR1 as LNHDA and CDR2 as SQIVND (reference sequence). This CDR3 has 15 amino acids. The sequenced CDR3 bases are TGTGCCAGTAGTTCCGAACGGCGGGGTGCGAACATT. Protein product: CASSSERRGANI. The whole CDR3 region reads CASSSERRGANIQYF.

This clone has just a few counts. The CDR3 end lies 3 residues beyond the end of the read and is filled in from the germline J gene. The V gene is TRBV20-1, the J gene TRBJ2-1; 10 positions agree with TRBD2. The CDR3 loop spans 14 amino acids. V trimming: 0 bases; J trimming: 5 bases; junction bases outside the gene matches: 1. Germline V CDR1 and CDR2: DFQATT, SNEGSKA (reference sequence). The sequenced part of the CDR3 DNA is TGCAGTGCTAGAGATCTAGCGGGGGACAATGAG. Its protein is CSARDLAGDNE. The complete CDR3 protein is CSARDLAGDNEQFF.

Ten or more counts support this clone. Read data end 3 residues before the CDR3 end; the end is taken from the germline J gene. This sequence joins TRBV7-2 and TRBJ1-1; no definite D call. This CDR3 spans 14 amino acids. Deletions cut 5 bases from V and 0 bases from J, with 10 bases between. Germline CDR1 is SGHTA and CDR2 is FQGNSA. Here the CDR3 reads CASSQTPLNTEAFF. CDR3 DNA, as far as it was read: TGTGCCAGCAGCCAGACACCCTTGAACACTGAA.

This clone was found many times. CDR3 sequence: CASSPANRGEAEAFF. CDR3 bases read: TGTGCCAGCTCACCGGCCAACAGGGGGGAGGCTGAA. The rearrangement links TRBV18 to TRBJ1-1; TRBD1 aligns across 8 bases. The read stops 3 residues short of the end of the CDR3; the missing end is completed from the germline J gene. Germline values: CDR1 KGHSH, CDR2 LQKENI. The CDR3 runs 15 residues. The junction had 9 bases not matched to a gene; V was cut back by 3 bases and J by 6 bases.

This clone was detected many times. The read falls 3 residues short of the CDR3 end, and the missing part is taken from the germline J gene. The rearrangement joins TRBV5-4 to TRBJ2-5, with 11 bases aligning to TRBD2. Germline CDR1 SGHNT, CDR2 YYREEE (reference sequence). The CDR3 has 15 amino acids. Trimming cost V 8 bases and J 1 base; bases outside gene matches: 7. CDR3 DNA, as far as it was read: TGTGCCAGTTTTGTAGCGGGAGGGGGCCAAGAGACC. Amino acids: CASFVAGGGQET. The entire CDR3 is CASFVAGGGQETQYF. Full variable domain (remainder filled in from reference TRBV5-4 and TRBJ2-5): ETGVTQSPTHLIKTRGQQVTLRCSSQSGHNTVSWYQQALGQGPQFIFQYYREEENGRGNFPPRFSGLQFPNYSSELNVNALELDDSALYLCASFVAGGGQETQYFGPGTRLLVL.

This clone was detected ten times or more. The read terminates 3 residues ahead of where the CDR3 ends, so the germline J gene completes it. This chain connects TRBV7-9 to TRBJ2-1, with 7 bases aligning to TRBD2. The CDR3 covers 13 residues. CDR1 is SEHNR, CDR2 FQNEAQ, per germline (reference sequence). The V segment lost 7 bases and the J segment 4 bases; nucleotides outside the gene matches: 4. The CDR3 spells CASTGTTYNEQFF. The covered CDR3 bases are TGTGCCAGCACCGGGACTACTTACAATGAG.

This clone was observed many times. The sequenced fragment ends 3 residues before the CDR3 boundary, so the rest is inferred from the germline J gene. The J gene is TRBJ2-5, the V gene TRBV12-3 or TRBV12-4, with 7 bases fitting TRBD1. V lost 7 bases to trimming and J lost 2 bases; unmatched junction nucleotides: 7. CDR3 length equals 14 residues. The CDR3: CASTLGQLQETQYF. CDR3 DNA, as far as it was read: TGTGCCAGCACCCTGGGACAGTTACAAGAGACC.

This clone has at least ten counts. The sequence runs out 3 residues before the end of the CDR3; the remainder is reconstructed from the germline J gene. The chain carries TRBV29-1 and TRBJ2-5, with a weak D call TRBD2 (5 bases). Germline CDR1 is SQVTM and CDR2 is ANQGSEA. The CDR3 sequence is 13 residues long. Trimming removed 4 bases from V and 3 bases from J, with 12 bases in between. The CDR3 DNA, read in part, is TGCAGCGTTGTCAGGACTCAGAAAGAGACC. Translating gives CSVVRTQKET. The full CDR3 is CSVVRTQKETQYF.

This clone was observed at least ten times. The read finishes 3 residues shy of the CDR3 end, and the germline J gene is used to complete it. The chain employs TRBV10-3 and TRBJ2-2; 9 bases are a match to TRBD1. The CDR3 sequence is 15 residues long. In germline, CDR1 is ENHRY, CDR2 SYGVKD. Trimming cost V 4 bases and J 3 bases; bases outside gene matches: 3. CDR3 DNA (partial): TGTGCCATCAGTGGAGACAGGGGGGACACCGGGGAG. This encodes CAISGDRGDTGE. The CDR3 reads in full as CAISGDRGDTGELFF.

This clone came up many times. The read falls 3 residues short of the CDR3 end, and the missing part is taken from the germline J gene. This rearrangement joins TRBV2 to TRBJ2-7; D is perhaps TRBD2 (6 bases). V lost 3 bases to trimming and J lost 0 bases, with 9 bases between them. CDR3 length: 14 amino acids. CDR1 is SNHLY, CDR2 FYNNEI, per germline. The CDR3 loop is CASSEEGFSYEQYF. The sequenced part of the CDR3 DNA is TGTGCCAGCAGTGAGGAGGGTTTCTCCTACGAG.

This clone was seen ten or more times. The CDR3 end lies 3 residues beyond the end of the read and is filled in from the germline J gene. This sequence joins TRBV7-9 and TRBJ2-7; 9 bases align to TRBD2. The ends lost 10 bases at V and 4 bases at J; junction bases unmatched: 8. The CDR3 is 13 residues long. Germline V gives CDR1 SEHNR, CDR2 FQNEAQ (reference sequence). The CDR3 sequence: CATFWTSEYEQYF. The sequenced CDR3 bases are TGTGCCACCTTTTGGACTAGCGAGTACGAG.

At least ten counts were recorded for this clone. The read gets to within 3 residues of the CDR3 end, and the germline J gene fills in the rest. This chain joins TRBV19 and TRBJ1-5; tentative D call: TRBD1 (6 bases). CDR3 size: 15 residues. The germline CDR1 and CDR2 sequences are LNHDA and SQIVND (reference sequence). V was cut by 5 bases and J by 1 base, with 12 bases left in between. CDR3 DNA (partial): TGTGCCAGTAGTGTACAGGGATTAAGCAATCAGCCC. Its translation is CASSVQGLSNQP. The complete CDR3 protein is CASSVQGLSNQPQHF.

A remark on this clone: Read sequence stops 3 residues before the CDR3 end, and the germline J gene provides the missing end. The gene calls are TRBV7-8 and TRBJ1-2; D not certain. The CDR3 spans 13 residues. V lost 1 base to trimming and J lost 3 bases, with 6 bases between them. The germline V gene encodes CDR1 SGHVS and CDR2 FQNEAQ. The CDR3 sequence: CASSLGLHYGYTF. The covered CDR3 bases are TGTGCCAGCAGCTTAGGTCTCCACTATGGC.

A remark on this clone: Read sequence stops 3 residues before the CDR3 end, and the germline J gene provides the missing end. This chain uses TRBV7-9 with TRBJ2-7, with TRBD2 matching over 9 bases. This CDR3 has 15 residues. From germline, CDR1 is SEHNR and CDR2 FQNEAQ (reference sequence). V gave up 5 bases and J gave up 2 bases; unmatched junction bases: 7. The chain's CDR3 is CASSQNLAGPYEQYF. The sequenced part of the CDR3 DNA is TGTGCCAGCAGCCAAAACCTAGCGGGGCCCTACGAG.

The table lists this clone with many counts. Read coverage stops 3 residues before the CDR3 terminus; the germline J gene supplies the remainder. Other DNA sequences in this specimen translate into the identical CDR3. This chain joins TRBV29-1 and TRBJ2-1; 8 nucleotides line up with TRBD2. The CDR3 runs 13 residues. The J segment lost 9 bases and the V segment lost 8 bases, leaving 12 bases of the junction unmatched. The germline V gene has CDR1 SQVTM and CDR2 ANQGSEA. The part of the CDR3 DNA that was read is TGCAGCCACCGCGGTAGCGGGATGGGTGAG. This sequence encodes CSHRGSGMGE. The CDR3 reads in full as CSHRGSGMGEQFF.

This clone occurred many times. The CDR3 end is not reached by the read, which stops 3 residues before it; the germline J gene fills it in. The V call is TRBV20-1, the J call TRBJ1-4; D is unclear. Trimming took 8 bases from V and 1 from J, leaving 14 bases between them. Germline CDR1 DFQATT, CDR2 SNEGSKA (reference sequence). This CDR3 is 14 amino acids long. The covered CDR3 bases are TGCAGTTTTAAGGTGCAGCGAACTAATGAAAAA. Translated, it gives CSFKVQRTNEK. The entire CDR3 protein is CSFKVQRTNEKLFF.

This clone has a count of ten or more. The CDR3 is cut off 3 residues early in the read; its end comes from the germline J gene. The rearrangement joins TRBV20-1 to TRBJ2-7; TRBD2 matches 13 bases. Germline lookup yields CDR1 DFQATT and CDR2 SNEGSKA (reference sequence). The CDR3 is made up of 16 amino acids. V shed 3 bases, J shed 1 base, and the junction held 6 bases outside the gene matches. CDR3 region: CSASGGTSGTSYEQYF. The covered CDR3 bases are TGCAGTGCTAGTGGGGGGACTAGCGGGACTTCCTACGAG.

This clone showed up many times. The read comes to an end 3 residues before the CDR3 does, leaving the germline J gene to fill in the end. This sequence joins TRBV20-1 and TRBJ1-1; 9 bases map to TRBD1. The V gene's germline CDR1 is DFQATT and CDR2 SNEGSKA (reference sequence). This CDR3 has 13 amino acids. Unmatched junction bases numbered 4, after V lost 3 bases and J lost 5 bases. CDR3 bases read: TGCAGTGCTAGGGGACAGGGAAGGACTGAA. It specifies CSARGQGRTE. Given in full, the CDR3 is CSARGQGRTEAFF.

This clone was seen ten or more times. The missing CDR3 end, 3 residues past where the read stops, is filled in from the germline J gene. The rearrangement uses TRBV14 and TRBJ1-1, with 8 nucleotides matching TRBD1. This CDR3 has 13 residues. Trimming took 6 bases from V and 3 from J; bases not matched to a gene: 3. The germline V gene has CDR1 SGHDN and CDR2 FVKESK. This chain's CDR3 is CASRRQGHTEAFF. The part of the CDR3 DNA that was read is TGTGCCAGCAGAAGACAGGGGCACACTGAA.

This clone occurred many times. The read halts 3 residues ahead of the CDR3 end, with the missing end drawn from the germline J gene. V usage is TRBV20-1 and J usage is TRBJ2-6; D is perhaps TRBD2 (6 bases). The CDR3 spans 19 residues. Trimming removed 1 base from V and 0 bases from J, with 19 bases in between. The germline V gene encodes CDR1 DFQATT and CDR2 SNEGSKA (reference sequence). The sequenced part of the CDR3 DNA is TGCAGTGCTAGAGGCGGGGATTATGAGGATCGCTCTGGGGCCAACGTC. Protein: CSARGGDYEDRSGANV. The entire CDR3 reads CSARGGDYEDRSGANVLTF.

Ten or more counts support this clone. CDR3 sequence reads: CASSDPGTGTYEQYF. The sequenced CDR3 bases are TGTGCCAGCAGTGATCCCGGGACAGGGACCTACGAG. The J gene is TRBJ2-7, the V gene TRBV6-2 or TRBV6-3; 9 bases are a match to TRBD1. The CDR3 is cut off 3 residues early in the read; its end comes from the germline J gene. The CDR3 totals 15 residues. Germline assignment: CDR1 MNHEY and CDR2 SVGEGT. The V gene end was trimmed by 5 bases and the J gene end by 2 bases; junction bases not matched to a gene: 7.

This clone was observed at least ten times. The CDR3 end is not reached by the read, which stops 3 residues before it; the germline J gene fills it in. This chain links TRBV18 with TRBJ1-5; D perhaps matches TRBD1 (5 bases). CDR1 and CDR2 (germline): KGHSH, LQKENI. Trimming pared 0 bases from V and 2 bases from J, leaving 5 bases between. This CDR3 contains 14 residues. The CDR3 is CASSPPGGNQPQHF. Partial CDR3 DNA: TGTGCCAGCTCACCACCAGGGGGCAATCAGCCC.

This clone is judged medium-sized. The chain's CDR3 is CASSLGQENTEAFF. The DNA read from the CDR3 is TGTGCCAGCAGTCTGGGACAGGAGAACACTGAA. This rearrangement joins TRBV12-3 or TRBV12-4 to TRBJ1-1; 8 positions agree with TRBD1. The read gets to within 3 residues of the CDR3 end, and the germline J gene fills in the rest. This CDR3 spans 14 amino acids. The V and J ends lost 5 bases and 1 base, in that order; junction bases with no gene match: 3.

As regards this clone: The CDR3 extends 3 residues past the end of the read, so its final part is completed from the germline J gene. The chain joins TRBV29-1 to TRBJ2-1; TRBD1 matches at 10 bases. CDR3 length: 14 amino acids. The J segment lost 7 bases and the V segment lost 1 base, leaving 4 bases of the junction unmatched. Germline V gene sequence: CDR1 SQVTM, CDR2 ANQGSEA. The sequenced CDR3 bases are TGCAGCGTTGAAGGACAGGGGGCGGTTAATGAG. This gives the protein CSVEGQGAVNE. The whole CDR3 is CSVEGQGAVNEQFF.

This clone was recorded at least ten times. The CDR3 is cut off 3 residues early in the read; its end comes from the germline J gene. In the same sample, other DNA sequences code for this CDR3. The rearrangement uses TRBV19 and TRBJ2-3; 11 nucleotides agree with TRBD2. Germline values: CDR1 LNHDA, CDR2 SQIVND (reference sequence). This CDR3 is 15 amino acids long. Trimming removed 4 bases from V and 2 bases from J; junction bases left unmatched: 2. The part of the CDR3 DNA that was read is TGTGCCAGTAGTAGGACTAGCGGGTCCACAGATACG. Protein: CASSRTSGSTDT. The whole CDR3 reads CASSRTSGSTDTQYF.

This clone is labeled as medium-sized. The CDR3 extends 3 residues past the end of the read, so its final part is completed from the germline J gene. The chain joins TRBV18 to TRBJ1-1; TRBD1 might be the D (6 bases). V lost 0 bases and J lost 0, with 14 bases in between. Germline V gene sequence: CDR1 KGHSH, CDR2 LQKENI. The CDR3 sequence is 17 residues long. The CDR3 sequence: CASSPPGAGVMNTEAFF. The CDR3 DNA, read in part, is TGTGCCAGCTCACCACCAGGGGCAGGGGTCATGAACACTGAA.

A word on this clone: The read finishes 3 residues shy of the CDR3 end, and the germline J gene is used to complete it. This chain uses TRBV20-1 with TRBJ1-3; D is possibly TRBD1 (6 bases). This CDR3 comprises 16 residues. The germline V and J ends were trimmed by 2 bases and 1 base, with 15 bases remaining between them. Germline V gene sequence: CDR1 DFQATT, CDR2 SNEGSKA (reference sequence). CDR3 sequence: CSARIPQGGSGNTIYF. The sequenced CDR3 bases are TGCAGTGCTAGAATCCCACAGGGAGGATCTGGAAACACC.

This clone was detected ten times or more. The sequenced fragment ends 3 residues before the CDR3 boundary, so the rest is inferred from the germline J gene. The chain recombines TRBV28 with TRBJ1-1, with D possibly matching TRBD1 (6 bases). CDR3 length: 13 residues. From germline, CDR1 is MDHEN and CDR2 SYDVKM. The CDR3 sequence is CASSEGTTVSAFF. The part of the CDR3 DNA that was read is TGTGCCAGCAGCGAAGGGACAACTGTGTCG.